Listed below are T cell receptor beta chains from one sample, sequenced in a study of human T cells and chemical hapten exposure. MiXCR, run by TCRdb on the RACE reads, gives a single entry per CDR3 protein. The table includes fewer than 200,000 distinct CDR3 sequences, almost 30% detected once. This sample comprised whole blood, obtained in connection with sensitization to the hapten diphenylcyclopropenone (DPC). These receptors were collected from a woman in her 30s with alopecia areata. Some clones in this sample may be carry-over from other donors' samples. The CDR3 runs from the conserved cysteine through the conserved F or W. The D gene is left open where the match is weak. Size is omitted from some rows. Given values are once, few, many or a class for expanded clones.

CDR3 protein	CDR3 DNA	D gene	V gene	J gene	clone size
CASQFGGALYNEQFF	TGTGCCAGCCAATTTGGGGGGGCCTTATACAATGAGCAGTTCTTC	NA	TRBV12-3/TRBV12-4	TRBJ2-1	once
CAIRQGVEETQYF	TGTGCCATCAGACAGGGCGTTGAAGAGACCCAGTACTTC	NA	TRBV10-3	TRBJ2-5	NA
CATNLRPESNQPQHF	TGTGCCACCAATCTACGTCCTGAGAGCAATCAGCCCCAGCATTTT	NA	TRBV6-2/TRBV6-3	TRBJ1-5	few
CASSSTGATGETQYF	TGTGCCAGCAGCTCGACAGGGGCGACGGGGGAGACCCAGTACTTC	TRBD1	TRBV7-3	TRBJ2-5	NA
CASSLIRDTEAFF	TGTGCCAGCAGCTTAATAAGGGACACTGAAGCTTTCTTT	NA	TRBV7-8	TRBJ1-1	few
CSVSVGGAPYNEQFF	TGCAGCGTTTCAGTGGGGGGCGCGCCTTACAATGAGCAGTTCTTC	NA	TRBV29-1	TRBJ2-1	NA
CASSNRAGGPQHF	TGTGCCAGCAGCAACAGGGCCGGGGGACCCCAGCATTTT	NA	TRBV6-5	TRBJ1-5	few
CASRWGFSYEQYF	TGCGCCAGCAGATGGGGGTTCTCCTACGAGCAGTACTTC	NA	TRBV5-1	TRBJ2-7	few
CASSQDGANYEQYF	TGTGCCAGCAGCCAAGACGGGGCGAACTACGAGCAGTACTTC	NA	TRBV3-1	TRBJ2-7	few
CSARDWATEAFF	TGCAGTGCTAGAGATTGGGCCACTGAAGCTTTCTTT	NA	TRBV20-1	TRBJ1-1	many
CASSPWVDGNQPQHF	TGTGCCAGCAGCCCATGGGTGGACGGTAATCAGCCCCAGCATTTT	NA	TRBV5-6	TRBJ1-5	NA
CASSPWLNTGELFF	TGTGCCAGCAGCCCCTGGCTCAACACCGGGGAGCTGTTTTTT	NA	TRBV9	TRBJ2-2	few
CASSYLRTGDDYGYTF	TGTGCCAGCAGTTACTTGAGGACAGGAGACGACTATGGCTACACCTTC	TRBD1	TRBV6-2/TRBV6-3	TRBJ1-2	NA
CSARRIGTLRGTEAFF	TGCAGTGCCAGGCGAATCGGGACTCTTCGGGGCACTGAAGCTTTCTTT	NA	TRBV20-1	TRBJ1-1	once
CASSLVGRARNTIYF	TGTGCCAGCAGCTTAGTTGGCAGGGCTAGAAACACCATATATTTT	NA	TRBV7-2	TRBJ1-3	NA
CASSQARTAAEAFF	TGCGCCAGCAGCCAAGCACGGACGGCCGCAGAAGCTTTCTTT	NA	TRBV4-1	TRBJ1-1	NA